This T cell receptor beta chain comes out of a study of chemoradiotherapy in HPV16-positive cancers. The assay was immunoSEQ multiplex PCR, and TCRdb's table has in-frame clones only and misses some. The data hold roughly 25,000 clones, with approximately 93% observed a single time. Germline CDR1 and CDR2: SNHLY and FYNNEI. This CDR3 comprises 14 residues. V gave up 6 bases and J gave up 1 base, with 9 bases separating them. This specimen was collected from a patient who underwent chemoradiotherapy. The chain uses TRBV2 and TRBJ1-4; D unresolved. The sequence derives from a human donor with HPV-associated anogenital cancer. CDR3 DNA sequence: TGTGCCAGCAGAGAGGGAGGAACTAATGAAAAACTGTTTTTT. It is translated as CASREGGTNEKLFF.